Shown below are 12 T cell receptor beta chains from a single sample sequenced in a study of T cell changes during pregnancy in multiple sclerosis. Produced via immunoSEQ multiplex PCR; TCRdb's table is partial and in-frame only. The sample includes 100,000 or so clones, roughly 91% of them seen just once. The sample in question was peripheral blood, obtained in the first trimester of pregnancy. These receptors were taken from a female donor with multiple sclerosis, enrolled in a pregnancy study.

The V call is TRBV7-8, the J call TRBJ1-1; no clear D. The V gene lost 5 bases and the J gene lost 0 bases, with 16 bases spanning the gap. The CDR3 is 16 amino acids. CDR1 is SGHVS and CDR2 is FQNEAQ in the germline V gene. CDR3 amino acids: CASSPRRMAMNTEAFF. The CDR3 DNA reads TGTGCCAGCAGCCCCCGGCGGATGGCTATGAACACTGAAGCTTTCTTT.

V usage is TRBV5-5 and J usage is TRBJ1-2; the D gene is possibly TRBD1 (5 bases). Germline V gene sequence: CDR1 SGHKS, CDR2 YYEKEE (reference sequence). CDR3 length: 13 amino acids. V lost 4 bases to trimming and J lost 7 bases, with 14 bases between them. The DNA of the CDR3 is TGTGCCAGCAGCGAGAGACAGACGGGTGGCTACACCTTC. This codes for CASSERQTGGYTF.

The gene calls are TRBV7-8 and TRBJ1-1, with unresolved D. The germline V and J ends were trimmed by 1 base and 3 bases, with 6 bases remaining between them. The CDR3 is made up of 13 amino acids. Per germline, CDR1 SGHVS and CDR2 FQNEAQ. CDR3 sequence: CASSLVSHTEAFF. The CDR3 nucleotides read TGTGCCAGCAGCTTAGTTAGCCACACTGAAGCTTTCTTT.

The sample holds a few counts of this clone. The rearrangement joins TRBV28 to TRBJ1-5, with TRBD1 identical over 7 bases. Germline V CDR1 and CDR2: MDHEN, SYDVKM. This CDR3 contains 13 residues. Trimming at V came to 10 bases and at J to 2 bases, leaving 5 bases not matched to a gene. CDR3 bases: TGTGCCACCGCCACAGGGGGCAATCAGCCCCAGCATTTT. Protein product: CATATGGNQPQHF.

This clone was observed a few times. The chain recombines TRBV4-2 with TRBJ1-1; D is uncertain. The CDR3 has 15 amino acids. The germline V gene has CDR1 LGHNA and CDR2 YNFKEQ. V shed 1 base and J shed 0 bases, with 9 bases lying between them. The chain's CDR3 is CASSQGSTMNTEAFF. The CDR3, as DNA: TGTGCCAGCAGCCAAGGGAGCACCATGAACACTGAAGCTTTCTTT.

This clone was seen only a few times. The chain uses TRBV9 and TRBJ1-6; 8 nucleotides agree with TRBD1. The CDR3 runs 16 residues. The trim removed 3 bases at V and 7 bases at J, leaving 9 bases unmatched. Looked up from germline, CDR1 is SGDLS and CDR2 is YYNGEE. The CDR3 region has the DNA TGTGCCAGCAGCGGTCAAGGACAGGGCGGCAATTCACCCCTCCACTTT. Protein sequence: CASSGQGQGGNSPLHF.

The rearrangement uses TRBV30 and TRBJ1-5, with 7 bases fitting TRBD1. J was trimmed by 3 bases and V by 1 base; bases with no gene match: 6. The CDR3 contains 15 residues. Germline V gene data show CDR1 as GTSNPN and CDR2 as SVGIG (reference sequence). In DNA, the CDR3 is TGTGCCTGGAGTGGAGACAGGGCCTCCAATCAGCCCCAGCATTTT. Amino acids: CAWSGDRASNQPQHF.

V is TRBV15 and J is TRBJ2-3, with D tentatively TRBD2 (6 bases). The CDR3 has 18 amino acids. The V end was cut by 0 bases, the J end by 2 bases, with 18 bases between. Germline V lookup: CDR1 LNHNV, CDR2 YYDKDF (reference sequence). CDR3 sequence: CATSRDKVGGWDTDTQYF. The CDR3 DNA sequence: TGTGCCACCAGCAGAGATAAGGTGGGGGGATGGGACACAGATACGCAGTATTTT.

This chain joins TRBV25-1 and TRBJ2-7; TRBD2 is a possible D gene (6 bases). Trimming left V 6 bases short and J 0 bases short, with 9 bases between. Looked up from germline, CDR1 is MGHDK and CDR2 is SYGVNS. The CDR3 length is 13 residues. DNA for the CDR3: TGTGCCAGCAGCCCCGGGGGCTCCTACGAGCAGTACTTC. It translates to CASSPGGSYEQYF.

This chain uses TRBV4-2 with TRBJ2-3; no clear D gene. Germline CDR1 is LGHNA and CDR2 is YNFKEQ. The CDR3 has 13 residues. The V end was cut by 1 base, the J end by 2 bases, with 4 bases between. The CDR3 sequence is CASSQGNTDTQYF. Written as DNA, the CDR3 is TGTGCCAGCAGCCAAGGTAACACAGATACGCAGTATTTT.

This chain uses TRBV4-1 with TRBJ2-6, with 8 nucleotides matching TRBD1. The germline CDR1 and CDR2 sequences are MGHRA and YSYEKL. This CDR3 has 17 residues. Trimming at V came to 0 bases and at J to 2 bases, leaving 3 bases not matched to a gene. The DNA of the CDR3 is TGCGCCAGCAGCCAAGACCCACAGGGGGCTGGGGCCAACGTCCTGACTTTC. Translation: CASSQDPQGAGANVLTF.

V gene TRBV7-3 combines with J gene TRBJ2-1; 8 bases line up with TRBD2. CDR3 size: 15 residues. J gave up 7 bases and V 5 bases, and 10 bases lay outside the gene matches. Germline CDR1 reads SGHTA; CDR2 reads FQGTGA. The CDR3 DNA reads as TGTGCCAGCAGCCCTTCGGGGGGGGCGTGGAATGAGCAGTTCTTC. Translating gives CASSPSGGAWNEQFF.